The 21 T cell receptor beta chains in this list originate from one sample, sequenced in a study of early T cells in non-severe SARS-CoV-2 infection. TCRdb analysed the 5' RACE reads with MiXCR anew, one entry per CDR3 protein. The table includes approximately 66,000 distinct CDR3 sequences, approximately 12% detected once. What was sequenced was whole blood. The source is an adult who was a healthcare worker with PCR-confirmed SARS-CoV-2 infection or an uninfected control (not recorded which).

This clonotype was detected ten times or more. The chain's CDR3 is CASSPVEGAPLHF. The CDR3 DNA follows: TGTGCCAGCTCACCCGTTGAAGGTGCACCCCTCCACTTT. The V gene is TRBV18, the J gene TRBJ1-6; D unresolved. The CDR3 extends over 13 amino acids. Between the trimmed V and J ends, which lost 3 bases and 11 bases, there was a span of 11 bases. In germline, CDR1 is KGHSH, CDR2 LQKENI.

Many counts were recorded for this clonotype. V and J are TRBV7-2 and TRBJ1-5, with D unclear. Germline V gene sequence: CDR1 SGHTA, CDR2 FQGNSA. This CDR3 comprises 14 residues. V lost 2 bases and J 4 bases, leaving 9 bases between the germline ends. DNA of the CDR3: TGTGCCAGCAGCTTAAGGCAAGGGAATCAGCCCCAGCATTTT. It yields the protein CASSLRQGNQPQHF.

This clonotype was detected ten times or more. The chain carries TRBV5-1 and TRBJ1-4, with D uncertain. V lost 1 base and J lost 7, with 11 bases in between. The CDR3 has 14 residues. From germline, CDR1 is SGHRS and CDR2 YFSETQ. The CDR3 loop is CASSLFDSGEKLFF. The DNA of the CDR3 is TGCGCCAGCAGCTTGTTTGACTCGGGTGAAAAACTGTTTTTT.

This clonotype was counted at least ten times. The V call is TRBV7-3, the J call TRBJ2-1; tentative D call: TRBD2 (6 bases). The CDR3 length is 16 residues. Deletions cut 1 base from V and 1 base from J, with 11 bases between. Germline lookup yields CDR1 SGHTA and CDR2 FQGTGA. CDR3 region: CASSLNGRGSYNEQFF. CDR3 DNA sequence: TGTGCCAGCAGCTTAAACGGGCGGGGATCCTACAATGAGCAGTTCTTC.

J is TRBJ2-7 and V is TRBV28, with D unclear. Germline values: CDR1 MDHEN, CDR2 SYDVKM. This CDR3 spans 10 amino acids. Trimming cost V 6 bases and J 3 bases, with 3 bases left between them. The CDR3 here is CASSDYEQYF. The CDR3, as DNA: TGTGCCAGCAGCGACTACGAGCAGTACTTC.

Points on this clonotype: Just one base apart from a much larger clone, this may be a read error. V is TRBV24-1 and J is TRBJ2-1; D not certain. The CDR3 is made up of 12 amino acids. Per the germline V gene, CDR1 is KGHDR and CDR2 is SFDVKD. The CDR3 region is CATSNLSREQFF. The CDR3 DNA reads TGTGCCACCAGTAATTTATCGAGAGAGCAGTTCTTC.

This chain joins TRBV7-6 and TRBJ2-5; D gene uncertain. Germline lookup yields CDR1 SGHVS and CDR2 FNYEAQ. CDR3 length: 14 amino acids. Trimming took 2 bases from V and 2 from J, leaving 9 bases between them. CDR3 in DNA: TGTGCCAGCAGCTTACGGCGCCAGCAAGAGACCCAGTACTTC. This sequence encodes CASSLRRQQETQYF.

This clonotype was found a few times. This chain joins TRBV19 and TRBJ2-3, with TRBD2 as a possible D gene (5 bases). Germline loops: CDR1 LNHDA, CDR2 SQIVND (reference sequence). This CDR3 is built from 14 residues. Trimming stripped 11 bases from V and 0 bases from J, with 15 bases between. The CDR3 sequence is CAAAARGSTDTQYF. The CDR3 DNA is TGTGCCGCCGCCGCACGGGGTAGCACAGATACGCAGTATTTT.

This clonotype was observed at least ten times. V and J are TRBV19 and TRBJ2-1, with a tentative D call TRBD1 (5 bases). The CDR3 has 17 residues. Germline V gives CDR1 LNHDA, CDR2 SQIVND (reference sequence). V lost 3 bases and J lost 7, with 22 bases in between. CDR3 sequence reads: CASSILETGRTQNEQFF. CDR3 DNA sequence: TGTGCCAGTAGTATCCTAGAGACGGGTAGGACACAAAATGAGCAGTTCTTC.

V is TRBV20-1 and J is TRBJ2-3; D gene unclear. CDR1 DFQATT and CDR2 SNEGSKA come from the germline V gene (reference sequence). V was clipped by 0 bases and J by 2 bases, with 9 bases between them. This CDR3 is 14 amino acids long. CDR3 bases: TGCAGTGCTAGAGATAGGCTACTCACAGATACGCAGTATTTT. Protein: CSARDRLLTDTQYF.

This clonotype was detected a few times. The genes are TRBV4-1 and TRBJ2-3; D is unclear. Trimming cost V 2 bases and J 4 bases, with 7 bases left between them. Germline V CDR1 and CDR2: MGHRA, YSYEKL. CDR3 length: 13 residues. The CDR3, as DNA: TGCGCCAGCAGCCAATCCGGCGCAGATACGCAGTATTTT. The encoded protein is CASSQSGADTQYF.

This clonotype was observed a few times. The gene calls are TRBV29-1 and TRBJ2-1; TRBD2 matches at 7 bases. The CDR3 is made up of 14 amino acids. The junction had 13 bases not matched to a gene; V was cut back by 7 bases and J by 7 bases. Germline lookup yields CDR1 SQVTM and CDR2 ANQGSEA. Here the CDR3 DNA reads TGCAGCGCAGGTGGCGGGAGCCCCTTTAATGAGCAGTTCTTC. It specifies CSAGGGSPFNEQFF.

V gene TRBV4-2 combines with J gene TRBJ2-5; 8 bases map to TRBD2. The CDR3 length is 14 residues. V trimming: 5 bases; J trimming: 4 bases; junction bases outside the gene matches: 6. CDR1 is LGHNA and CDR2 is YNFKEQ in the germline V gene. CDR3 residues: CASSSRLARETQYF. CDR3 in DNA: TGTGCCAGCAGCTCTCGACTAGCGAGAGAGACCCAGTACTTC.

This clonotype was seen repeatedly, ten times or more. The chain uses TRBV11-3 and TRBJ2-1; D gene unclear. Trimming pared 1 base from V and 6 bases from J, leaving 7 bases between. The CDR3 sequence is 13 residues long. The germline V gene encodes CDR1 SGHNT and CDR2 YENEEA. The CDR3: CASSLVPTNEQFF. The DNA of the CDR3 is TGTGCCAGCAGCTTAGTGCCTACCAATGAGCAGTTCTTC.

This clonotype has a handful of counts. The genes are TRBV5-6 and TRBJ2-1; D is unresolved. Germline assignment: CDR1 SGHDT and CDR2 YYEEEE. V lost 5 bases to trimming and J lost 10 bases, with 13 bases between them. The CDR3 length is 12 residues. The CDR3, as DNA: TGTGCCAGCAGATCGAGCACGATGGAGCAGTTCTTC. The encoded protein is CASRSSTMEQFF.

V usage is TRBV20-1 and J usage is TRBJ2-1, with D hard to call. Trimming pared 5 bases from V and 9 bases from J, leaving 11 bases between. The CDR3 is 11 residues long. Germline V gives CDR1 DFQATT, CDR2 SNEGSKA (reference sequence). The CDR3 nucleotides are TGCAGTGCTGGCCCCCTGGGTGAGCAGTTCTTC. It codes for CSAGPLGEQFF.

The V and J genes are TRBV29-1 and TRBJ2-2; D is uncertain. Germline CDR1 is SQVTM and CDR2 is ANQGSEA. V was trimmed by 4 bases and J by 6 bases, leaving 6 bases between them. The CDR3 is 11 amino acids. CDR3 protein: CSVGFSGELFF. As DNA, the CDR3 is TGCAGCGTTGGTTTCTCCGGGGAGCTGTTTTTT.

The sample holds many counts of this clonotype. The V gene is TRBV7-2, the J gene TRBJ2-5, with TRBD1 as a possible D gene (6 bases). Per germline, CDR1 SGHTA and CDR2 FQGNSA. There are 14 residues in the CDR3. The germline V and J ends were trimmed by 6 bases and 0 bases, with 11 bases remaining between them. CDR3 DNA: TGTGCCAGCAGTCACGGACAGAACCAAGAGACCCAGTACTTC. This codes for CASSHGQNQETQYF.

The CDR3 loop reads CASSLARGANVLTF. Here the CDR3 DNA reads TGTGCCAGCAGCTTAGCGCGGGGGGCCAACGTCCTGACTTTC. V usage is TRBV7-9 and J usage is TRBJ2-6; D gene uncertain. The CDR3 length is 14 residues. V lost 0 bases and J lost 4, with 4 bases in between. CDR1 and CDR2 (germline): SEHNR, FQNEAQ (reference sequence).

The chain has TRBV24-1 and TRBJ1-5; D gene ambiguous. Germline assignment: CDR1 KGHDR and CDR2 SFDVKD. Between the trimmed V and J ends, which lost 9 bases and 7 bases, there was a span of 15 bases. The CDR3 is 13 amino acids. CDR3 DNA: TGTGCCACCCAATCGTACAAGGAGCAGCCCCAGCATTTT. Translating it yields CATQSYKEQPQHF.

This clonotype was counted at least ten times. This chain connects TRBV28 to TRBJ2-7; the match to TRBD2 covers 9 bases. The CDR3 has 16 amino acids. Germline values: CDR1 MDHEN, CDR2 SYDVKM. Trimming removed 6 bases from V and 3 bases from J; junction bases left unmatched: 12. The CDR3 DNA sequence: TGTGCCAGCAGCAAAGTAGCGGGAGCCCTAAACTACGAGCAGTACTTC. It encodes CASSKVAGALNYEQYF.